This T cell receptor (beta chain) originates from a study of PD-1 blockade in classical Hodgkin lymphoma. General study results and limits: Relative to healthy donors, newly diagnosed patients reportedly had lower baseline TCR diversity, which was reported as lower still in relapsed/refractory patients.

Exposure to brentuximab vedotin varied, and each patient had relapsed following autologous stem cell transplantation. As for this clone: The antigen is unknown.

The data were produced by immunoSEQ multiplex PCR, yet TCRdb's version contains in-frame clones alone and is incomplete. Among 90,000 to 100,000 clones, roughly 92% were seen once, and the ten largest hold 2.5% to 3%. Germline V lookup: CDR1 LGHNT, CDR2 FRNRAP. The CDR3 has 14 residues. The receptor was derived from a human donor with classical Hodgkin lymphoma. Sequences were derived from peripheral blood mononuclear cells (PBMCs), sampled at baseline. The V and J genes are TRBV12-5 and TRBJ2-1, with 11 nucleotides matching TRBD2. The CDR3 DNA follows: TGTGCCTCATCCCCGACTAGCGGGATCAATGAGCAGTTCTTC. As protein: CASSPTSGINEQFF.